A single sample gave rise to the 11 T cell receptor beta chains below, sequenced in a study of blood T cells in healthy people across ages. A second roughly 7 to 11 cycle PCR used barcoded and J-beta primers. TCRdb re-called the 5' RACE reads through MiXCR, storing one row per CDR3 protein. The sample consists of around 940,000 distinct CDR3 sequences, just over 50% of them appearing once. The specimen sequenced was blood. Receptors were obtained from a woman aged 55-75 years in good health.

In regard to this clonotype: Its ends do not fully match the called genes, so a read error is possible. V is TRBV20-1 and J is TRBJ2-5; TRBD2 matches at 10 bases. Germline V gene lookup returns CDR1 DFQATT and CDR2 SNEGSKA (reference sequence). This CDR3 is built from 19 residues. CDR3 protein: CSARGPGLANFRDQETQYF. The CDR3 DNA reads as TGCAGTGCCAGAGGACCGGGACTAGCGAACTTTAGGGACCAAGAGACCCAGTACTTC.

The genes are TRBV20-1 and TRBJ2-7, with D perhaps TRBD1 (6 bases). V dropped 6 bases and J dropped 3 bases, with 12 bases sitting between them. The germline gives CDR1 DFQATT, CDR2 SNEGSKA (reference sequence). This CDR3 is built from 12 residues. The CDR3 DNA is TGCAGTGCCCCGGACAGACACTACGAGCAGTACTTC. Its translation: CSAPDRHYEQYF.

This chain uses TRBV7-2 with TRBJ2-3; D possibly corresponds to TRBD2 (6 bases). V lost 5 bases, J lost 7 bases, and 19 bases lay in between. The germline V gene encodes CDR1 SGHTA and CDR2 FQGNSA. CDR3 length: 15 residues. The CDR3: CASSQKNGRGYTQYF. The CDR3 region has the DNA TGTGCCAGCAGCCAAAAGAACGGGAGAGGCTATACGCAGTATTTT. The whole variable domain, filled in from reference TRBV7-2 and TRBJ2-3, reads GAGVSQSPSNKVTEKGKDVELRCDPISGHTALYWYRQSLGQGLEFLIYFQGNSAPDKSGLPSDRFSAERTGGSVSTLTIQRTQQEDSAVYLCASSQKNGRGYTQYFGPGTRLTVL.

This clonotype came up a few times. J is TRBJ2-7 and V is TRBV5-1; 13 bases agree with TRBD2. With 4 bases clipped from V and 3 bases from J, the junction kept 4 bases outside the gene matches. Germline CDR1 SGHRS, CDR2 YFSETQ. CDR3 length equals 15 residues. The CDR3 protein is CASSMGLAGIYEQYF. CDR3 in DNA: TGCGCCAGCAGCATGGGACTAGCGGGAATCTACGAGCAGTACTTC.

V and J are TRBV19 and TRBJ2-1; perhaps TRBD2 as D (6 bases). CDR3 length: 12 residues. CDR1 and CDR2 (germline): LNHDA, SQIVND (reference sequence). The V and J ends lost 1 base and 15 bases respectively, with 13 bases between them. DNA for the CDR3: TGTGCCAGTAGTATAGGCGCGGAGGGACCGTTCTTC. Translated, it gives CASSIGAEGPFF.

This clonotype was seen only a few times. This chain links TRBV3-1 with TRBJ2-3, with D hard to call. The ends were cut back, 5 bases at V and 2 bases at J, with 8 bases in the middle. This CDR3 is 13 amino acids long. CDR1 LGHDT and CDR2 YNNKEL come from the germline V gene (reference sequence). The CDR3 sequence: CASSDIPTDTQYF. The CDR3, as DNA: TGTGCCAGCAGCGATATTCCCACAGATACGCAGTATTTT.

The sample holds a few counts of this clonotype. The J gene is TRBJ2-3, the V gene TRBV24-1; the D call may be TRBD1 or TRBD2 (5 bases each). The CDR3 consists of 16 residues. Trimming left V 2 bases short and J 6 bases short, with 17 bases between. Per germline, CDR1 KGHDR and CDR2 SFDVKD. CDR3: CATSDSGTHLWDTQYF. CDR3 bases: TGTGCCACCAGTGATTCGGGGACCCACCTTTGGGATACGCAGTATTTT.

This sequence joins TRBV28 and TRBJ2-3; 7 positions agree with TRBD2. This CDR3 has 16 residues. With V trimmed by 7 bases and J by 6 bases, 16 bases remained unmatched. Looked up from germline, CDR1 is MDHEN and CDR2 is SYDVKM. The CDR3 spells CASNRWLAARVDTQYF. The DNA for the CDR3 is TGTGCCAGCAACCGGTGGCTAGCGGCGAGGGTCGATACGCAGTATTTT.

The rearrangement joins TRBV28 to TRBJ2-3; possibly TRBD1 for D (7 bases). The CDR3 is 16 residues long. Trimming took off 8 bases at V and 2 bases at J, with 20 bases between the two ends. The germline V gene encodes CDR1 MDHEN and CDR2 SYDVKM. CDR3 region: CASGTRQGGTTDTQYF. The CDR3 nucleotides are TGTGCCAGCGGAACGAGACAGGGAGGAACCACAGATACGCAGTATTTT.

The chain is built from TRBV12-3 or TRBV12-4 and TRBJ2-1; TRBD1 agrees at 8 bases. The CDR3 totals 13 residues. J gave up 8 bases and V 5 bases, and 5 bases lay outside the gene matches. The CDR3 DNA is TGTGCCAGCAGTACAACAGGGGGGCATGAGCAGTTCTTC. It translates to CASSTTGGHEQFF.

The rearrangement links TRBV4-1 to TRBJ1-3; D unresolved. The V end was cut by 1 base, the J end by 0 bases, with 10 bases between. The germline V gene encodes CDR1 MGHRA and CDR2 YSYEKL. The CDR3 is 16 residues long. The CDR3 DNA sequence: TGCGCCAGCAGCCAAGGAACAAGGACCTCTGGAAACACCATATATTTT. It is translated as CASSQGTRTSGNTIYF.